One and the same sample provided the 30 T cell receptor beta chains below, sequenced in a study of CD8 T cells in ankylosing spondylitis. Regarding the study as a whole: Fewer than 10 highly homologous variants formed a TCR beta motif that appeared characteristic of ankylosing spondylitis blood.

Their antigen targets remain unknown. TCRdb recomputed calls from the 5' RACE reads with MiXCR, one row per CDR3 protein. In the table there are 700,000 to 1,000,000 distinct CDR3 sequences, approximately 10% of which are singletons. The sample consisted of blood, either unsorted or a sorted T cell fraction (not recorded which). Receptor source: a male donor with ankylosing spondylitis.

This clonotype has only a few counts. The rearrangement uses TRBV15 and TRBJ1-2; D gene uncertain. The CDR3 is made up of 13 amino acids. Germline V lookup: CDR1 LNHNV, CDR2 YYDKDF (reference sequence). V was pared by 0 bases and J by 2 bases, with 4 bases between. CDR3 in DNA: TGTGCCACCAGCAGAGATCTGAACTATGGCTACACCTTC. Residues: CATSRDLNYGYTF.

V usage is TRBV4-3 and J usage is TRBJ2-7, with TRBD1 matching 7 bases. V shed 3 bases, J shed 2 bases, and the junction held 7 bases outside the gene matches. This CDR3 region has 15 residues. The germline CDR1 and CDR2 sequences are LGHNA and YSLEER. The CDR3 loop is CASSHDPTGTYEQYF. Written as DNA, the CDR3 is TGCGCCAGCAGCCATGATCCGACAGGGACCTACGAGCAGTACTTC.

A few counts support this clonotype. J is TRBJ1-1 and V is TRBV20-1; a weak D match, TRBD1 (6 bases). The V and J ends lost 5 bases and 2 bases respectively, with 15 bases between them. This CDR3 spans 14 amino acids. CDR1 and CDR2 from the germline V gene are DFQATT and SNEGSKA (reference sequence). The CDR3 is CSAERGVRNTEAFF. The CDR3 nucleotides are TGCAGTGCTGAGAGGGGGGTCAGAAACACTGAAGCTTTCTTT.

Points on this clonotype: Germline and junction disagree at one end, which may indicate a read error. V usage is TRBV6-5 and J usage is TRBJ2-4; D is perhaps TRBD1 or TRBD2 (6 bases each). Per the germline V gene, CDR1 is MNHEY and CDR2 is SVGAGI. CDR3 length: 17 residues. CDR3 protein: CASSYGVAFGGTFKGDF. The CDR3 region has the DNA TGTGCCAGCAGTTACGGGGTAGCCTTCGGGGGAACCTTCAAGGGGGACTTC.

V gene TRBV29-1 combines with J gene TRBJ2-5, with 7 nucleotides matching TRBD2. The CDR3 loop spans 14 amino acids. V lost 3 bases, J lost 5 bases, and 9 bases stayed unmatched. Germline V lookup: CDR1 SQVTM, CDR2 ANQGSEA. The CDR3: CSVEDLTGRETQYF. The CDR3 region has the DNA TGCAGCGTTGAGGATTTGACCGGGAGGGAGACCCAGTACTTC.

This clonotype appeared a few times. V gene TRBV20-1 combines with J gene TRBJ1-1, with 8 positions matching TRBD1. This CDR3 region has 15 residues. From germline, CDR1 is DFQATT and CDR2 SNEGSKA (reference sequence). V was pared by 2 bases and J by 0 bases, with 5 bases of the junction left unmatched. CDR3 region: CSARSGQGLNTEAFF. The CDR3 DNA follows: TGCAGTGCTAGATCAGGACAGGGATTGAACACTGAAGCTTTCTTT.

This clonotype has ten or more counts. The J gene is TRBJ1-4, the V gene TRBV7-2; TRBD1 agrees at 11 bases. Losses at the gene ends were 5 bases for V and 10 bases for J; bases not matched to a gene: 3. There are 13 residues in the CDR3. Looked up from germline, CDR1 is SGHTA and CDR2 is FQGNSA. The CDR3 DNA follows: TGTGCCAGCAGCCAGGGACAGGGGGGAAAACTGTTTTTT. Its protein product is CASSQGQGGKLFF.

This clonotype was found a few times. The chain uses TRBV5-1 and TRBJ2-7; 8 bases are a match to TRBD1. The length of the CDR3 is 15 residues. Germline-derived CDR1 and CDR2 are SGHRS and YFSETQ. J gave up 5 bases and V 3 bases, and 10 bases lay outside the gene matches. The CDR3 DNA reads TGCGCCAGCAGCTGGGGGGACAGGATGGATCACGAGCAGTACTTC. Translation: CASSWGDRMDHEQYF.

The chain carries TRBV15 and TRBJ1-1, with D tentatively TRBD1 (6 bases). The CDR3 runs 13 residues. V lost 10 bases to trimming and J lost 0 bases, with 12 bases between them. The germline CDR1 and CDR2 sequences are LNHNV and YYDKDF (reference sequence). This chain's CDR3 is CAIGNRVNTEAFF. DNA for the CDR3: TGTGCCATCGGAAACAGGGTGAACACTGAAGCTTTCTTT.

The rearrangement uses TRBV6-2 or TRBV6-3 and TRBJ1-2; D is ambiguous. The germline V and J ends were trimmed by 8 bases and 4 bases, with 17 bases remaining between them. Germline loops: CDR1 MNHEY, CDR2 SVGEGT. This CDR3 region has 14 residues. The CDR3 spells CASLTSRTPYGYTF. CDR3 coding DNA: TGTGCCAGCTTGACATCCCGAACGCCCTATGGCTACACCTTC.

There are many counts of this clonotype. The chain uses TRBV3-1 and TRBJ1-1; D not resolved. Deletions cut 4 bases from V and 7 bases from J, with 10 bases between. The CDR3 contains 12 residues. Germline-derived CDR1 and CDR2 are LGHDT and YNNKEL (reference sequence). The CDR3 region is CASSPRGFEAFF. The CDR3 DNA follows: TGTGCCAGCAGCCCCCGGGGTTTTGAAGCTTTCTTT.

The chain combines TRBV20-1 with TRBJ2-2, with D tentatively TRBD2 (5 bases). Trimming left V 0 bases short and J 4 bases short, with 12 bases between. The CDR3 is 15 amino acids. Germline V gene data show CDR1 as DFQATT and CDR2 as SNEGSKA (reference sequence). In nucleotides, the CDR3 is TGCAGTGCTAGAGATAGGCGGGCCGGCACCGGGGAGCTGTTTTTT. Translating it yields CSARDRRAGTGELFF.

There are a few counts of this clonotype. The CDR3 reads CASSYSRGTLGNSPLHF. The CDR3 coding sequence is TGTGCCAGCAGTTACTCACGGGGGACCCTGGGAAATTCACCCCTCCACTTT. The chain links TRBV6-5 to TRBJ1-6; TRBD1 is a possible D gene (5 bases). V lost 0 bases to trimming and J lost 7 bases, with 16 bases between them. Germline assignment: CDR1 MNHEY and CDR2 SVGAGI. The CDR3 length is 17 residues.

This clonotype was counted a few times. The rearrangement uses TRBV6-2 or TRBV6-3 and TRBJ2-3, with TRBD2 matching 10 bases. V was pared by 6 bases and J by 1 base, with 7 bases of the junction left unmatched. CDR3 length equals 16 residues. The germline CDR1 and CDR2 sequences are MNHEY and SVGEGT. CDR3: CASRSFGTSGTDTQYF. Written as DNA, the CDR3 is TGTGCCAGCAGGTCCTTCGGGACTAGCGGCACAGATACGCAGTATTTT.

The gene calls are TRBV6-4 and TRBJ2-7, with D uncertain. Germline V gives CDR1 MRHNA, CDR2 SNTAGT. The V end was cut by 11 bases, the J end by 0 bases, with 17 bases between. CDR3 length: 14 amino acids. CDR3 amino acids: CAASSGRSSYEQYF. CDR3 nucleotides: TGTGCCGCGTCATCCGGACGGAGCTCCTACGAGCAGTACTTC.

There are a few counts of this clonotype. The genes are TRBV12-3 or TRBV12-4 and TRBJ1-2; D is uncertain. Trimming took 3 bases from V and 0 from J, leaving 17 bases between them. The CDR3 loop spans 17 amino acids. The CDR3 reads CASSLRRELLTNYGYTF. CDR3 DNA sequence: TGTGCCAGCAGTTTGCGTCGGGAGCTACTTACTAACTATGGCTACACCTTC.

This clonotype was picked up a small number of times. The CDR3 DNA reads TGTGCCAGCAGCTTAGCGGGGGATGGGAGACCCAACAATGAGCAGTTCTTC. As protein: CASSLAGDGRPNNEQFF. The chain is built from TRBV7-2 and TRBJ2-1, with D perhaps given as TRBD1 or TRBD2 (5 bases each). This CDR3 is 17 amino acids long. V lost 0 bases and J lost 5, with 17 bases in between. CDR1 and CDR2 (germline): SGHTA, FQGNSA.

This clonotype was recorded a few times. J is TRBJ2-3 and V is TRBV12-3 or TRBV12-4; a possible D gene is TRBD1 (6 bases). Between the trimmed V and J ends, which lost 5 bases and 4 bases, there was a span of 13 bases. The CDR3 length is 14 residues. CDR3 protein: CASSQTGKSDTQYF. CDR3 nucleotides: TGTGCCAGCAGTCAAACAGGGAAATCAGATACGCAGTATTTT.

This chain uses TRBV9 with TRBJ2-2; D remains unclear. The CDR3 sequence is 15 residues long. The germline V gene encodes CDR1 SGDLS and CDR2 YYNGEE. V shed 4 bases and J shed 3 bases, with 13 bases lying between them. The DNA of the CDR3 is TGTGCCAGCAGCCCCCGCGGTACGGACACCGGGGAGCTGTTTTTT. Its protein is CASSPRGTDTGELFF. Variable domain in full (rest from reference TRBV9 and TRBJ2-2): DSGVTQTPKHLITATGQRVTLRCSPRSGDLSVYWYQQSLDQGLQFLIQYYNGEERAKGNILERFSAQQFPDLHSELNLSSLELGDSALYFCASSPRGTDTGELFFGEGSRLTVL.

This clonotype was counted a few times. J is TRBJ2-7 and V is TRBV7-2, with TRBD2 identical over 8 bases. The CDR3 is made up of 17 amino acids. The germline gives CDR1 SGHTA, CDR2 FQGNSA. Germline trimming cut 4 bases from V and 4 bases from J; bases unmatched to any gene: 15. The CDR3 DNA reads TGTGCCAGCAGCTCCCATCGTATGCGGGAGGTTGTGTACGAGCAGTACTTC. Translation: CASSSHRMREVVYEQYF.

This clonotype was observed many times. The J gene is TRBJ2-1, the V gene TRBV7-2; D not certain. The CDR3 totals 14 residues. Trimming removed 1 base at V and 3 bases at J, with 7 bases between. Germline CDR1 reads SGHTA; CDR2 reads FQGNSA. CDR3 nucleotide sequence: TGTGCCAGCAGCTTAGGCAGGATCTACAATGAGCAGTTCTTC. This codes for CASSLGRIYNEQFF.

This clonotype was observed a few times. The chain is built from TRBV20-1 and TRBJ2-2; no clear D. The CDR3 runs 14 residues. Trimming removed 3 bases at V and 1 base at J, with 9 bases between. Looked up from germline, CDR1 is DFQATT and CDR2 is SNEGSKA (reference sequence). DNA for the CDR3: TGCAGTGCTAGCTCCCTCCTGAACACCGGGGAGCTGTTTTTT. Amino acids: CSASSLLNTGELFF.

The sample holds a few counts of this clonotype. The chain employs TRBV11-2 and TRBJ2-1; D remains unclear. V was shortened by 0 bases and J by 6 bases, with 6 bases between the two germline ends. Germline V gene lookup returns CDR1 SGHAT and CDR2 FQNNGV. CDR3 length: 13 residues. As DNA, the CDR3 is TGTGCCAGCAGCTTAGATAGGCCCAATGAGCAGTTCTTC. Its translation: CASSLDRPNEQFF.

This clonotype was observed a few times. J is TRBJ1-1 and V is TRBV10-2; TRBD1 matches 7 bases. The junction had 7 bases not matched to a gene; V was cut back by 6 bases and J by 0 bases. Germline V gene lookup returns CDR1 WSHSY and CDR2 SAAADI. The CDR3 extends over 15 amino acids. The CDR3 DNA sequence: TGCGCCAGCAGGGGAACAGGGGCAATGAACACTGAAGCTTTCTTT. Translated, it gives CASRGTGAMNTEAFF.

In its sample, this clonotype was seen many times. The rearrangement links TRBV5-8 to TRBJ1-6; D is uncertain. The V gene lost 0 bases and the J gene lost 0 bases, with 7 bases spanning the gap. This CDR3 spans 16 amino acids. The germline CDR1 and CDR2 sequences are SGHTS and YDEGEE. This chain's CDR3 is CASSLEGSSYNSPLHF. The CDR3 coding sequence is TGTGCCAGCAGCTTGGAAGGGAGCTCCTATAATTCACCCCTCCACTTT.

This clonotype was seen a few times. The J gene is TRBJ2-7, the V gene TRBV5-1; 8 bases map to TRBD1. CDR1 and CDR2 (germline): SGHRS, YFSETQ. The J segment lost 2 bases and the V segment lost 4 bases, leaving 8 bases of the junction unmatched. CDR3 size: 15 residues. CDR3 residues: CASSTRTDRAYEQYF. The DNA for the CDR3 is TGCGCCAGCAGCACCAGGACGGACAGGGCCTACGAGCAGTACTTC.

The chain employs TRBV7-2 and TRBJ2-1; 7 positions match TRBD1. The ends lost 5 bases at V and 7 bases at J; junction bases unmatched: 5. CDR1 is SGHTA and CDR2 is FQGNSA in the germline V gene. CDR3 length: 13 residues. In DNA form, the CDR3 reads TGTGCCAGCAGCGTAAACAGGGGAAATGAGCAGTTCTTC. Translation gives CASSVNRGNEQFF.

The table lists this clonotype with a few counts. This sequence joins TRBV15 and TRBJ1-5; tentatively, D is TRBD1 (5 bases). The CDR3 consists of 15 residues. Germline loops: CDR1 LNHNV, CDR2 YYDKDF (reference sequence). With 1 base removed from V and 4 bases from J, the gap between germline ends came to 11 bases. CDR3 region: CATSRAGAGNQPQHF. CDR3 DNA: TGTGCCACCAGCAGAGCCGGGGCGGGAAATCAGCCCCAGCATTTT.

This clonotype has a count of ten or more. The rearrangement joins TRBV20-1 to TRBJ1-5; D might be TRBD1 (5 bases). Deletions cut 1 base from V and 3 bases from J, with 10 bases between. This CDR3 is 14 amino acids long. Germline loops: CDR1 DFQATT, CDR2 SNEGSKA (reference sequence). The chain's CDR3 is CSARVGGPNQPQHF. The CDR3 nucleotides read TGCAGTGCTAGAGTGGGGGGACCCAATCAGCCCCAGCATTTT.

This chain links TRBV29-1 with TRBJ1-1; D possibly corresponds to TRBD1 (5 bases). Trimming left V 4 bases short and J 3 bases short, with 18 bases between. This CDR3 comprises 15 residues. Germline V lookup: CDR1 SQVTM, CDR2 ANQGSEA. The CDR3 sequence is CSVGTRQGPYTEAFF. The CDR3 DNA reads TGCAGCGTTGGAACCCGTCAGGGACCCTACACTGAAGCTTTCTTT.